This T cell receptor (beta chain) is drawn from a study of blood T cell repertoires in COVID-19. Study at large: Material from acute and convalescent COVID-19 was sourced from the United States, Italy and Spain.

This clone was seen just once. Germline V lookup: CDR1 MDHEN, CDR2 SYDVKM. The length of the CDR3 is 14 residues. V shed 4 bases and J shed 0 bases, with 9 bases lying between them. Original analysis: Amplification with reference gene primers provided the estimates of nucleated cell counts. Sequenced by immunoSEQ multiplex PCR; TCRdb stores in-frame clones only, minus some. D and trimming come from the DNA, and the V and J calls and clone size come from that table. The data contain over 250,000 clones, approximately 85% of them seen just once; the ten biggest clones take up approximately 5.1%. This chain joins TRBV28 and TRBJ1-1, with D perhaps matching TRBD1 (5 bases). This clonotype originated in a middle-aged man with active or convalescent COVID-19. The sequenced material came from peripheral blood. CDR3 DNA: TGTGCCAGCAGTTCCCGGGGGATGAACACTGAAGCTTTCTTT. Amino acids: CASSSRGMNTEAFF. Based on the CDR3 plus reference TRBV28 and TRBJ1-1, the full variable domain is DVKVTQSSRYLVKRTGEKVFLECVQDMDHENMFWYRQDPGLGLRLIYFSYDVKMKEKGDIPEGYSVSREKKERFSLILESASTNQTSMYLCASSSRGMNTEAFFGQGTRLTVV.